These T cell receptor beta chains were read from a single sample in a study of sequential checkpoint blockade in melanoma. The assay was immunoSEQ multiplex PCR, and TCRdb's table has in-frame clones only and misses some. Counted here are 20,000 or so clones, around 75% occurring once; the ten biggest clones make up about 40%. The sequencing used CD8+ T cells sorted from blood (inferred from file names), collected from a patient given nivolumab and ipilimumab in sequence. Source of these receptors: a human donor with melanoma. Both conserved end residues are part of each CDR3. A D gene is named only where the DNA matches it firmly. Size is omitted from some rows. Given values are once, few, many or a class for expanded clones.

V gene: TRBV30
D gene: .
clone size: .
J gene: TRBJ1-1
CDR3 DNA: TGTGCCTGGAGTGGGGGAGCTGAAGCTTTCTTT
CDR3 protein: CAWSGGAEAFF

V gene: TRBV10-1
D gene: .
clone size: .
J gene: TRBJ2-7
CDR3 DNA: TGCGCCACAACGGACAGCCTCTCCTACGAGCAGTACTTC
CDR3 protein: CATTDSLSYEQYF

V gene: TRBV2
D gene: TRBD1
clone size: .
J gene: TRBJ2-7
CDR3 DNA: TGTGCCAGCAAAGAAACAGGGGGCGTCTCCTACGAGCAGTACTTC
CDR3 protein: CASKETGGVSYEQYF

V gene: TRBV7-9
D gene: TRBD1
clone size: .
J gene: TRBJ1-5
CDR3 DNA: TGTGCCAGCAGCTTAACGGACAGGGATTCTGGCAATCAGCCCCAGCATTTT
CDR3 protein: CASSLTDRDSGNQPQHF

V gene: TRBV13
D gene: .
clone size: .
J gene: TRBJ1-1
CDR3 DNA: TGTGCCAGCAGCCTCACTTTTGGGGCAGCGAACACTGAAGCTTTCTTT
CDR3 protein: CASSLTFGAANTEAFF

V gene: TRBV27
D gene: .
clone size: once
J gene: TRBJ1-1
CDR3 DNA: TGTGCCAGCAGTCTTGTAGGGGGGAACACTGAAGCTTTCTTT
CDR3 protein: CASSLVGGNTEAFF

V gene: TRBV6-6
D gene: TRBD1
clone size: .
J gene: TRBJ1-4
CDR3 DNA: TGTGCCAGCAGTTACCCGAAGGACAGGGAGGGTGAAAAACTGTTTTTT
CDR3 protein: CASSYPKDREGEKLFF

V gene: TRBV2
D gene: .
clone size: .
J gene: TRBJ1-2
CDR3 DNA: TGTGCCAGCAGGACCCTGGGTCAAGTCGGGACTTATGGCTACACCTTC
CDR3 protein: CASRTLGQVGTYGYTF

V gene: TRBV19
D gene: .
clone size: medium-sized
J gene: TRBJ2-7
CDR3 DNA: TGTGCCAGTAGTATTGGCAGTTCGCGGTACGAGCAGTACTTC
CDR3 protein: CASSIGSSRYEQYF

V gene: TRBV13
D gene: TRBD1
clone size: .
J gene: TRBJ2-6
CDR3 DNA: TGTGCCAGCAGCCCGGACAGGTTCCCGTCTGTCCTGACTTTC
CDR3 protein: CASSPDRFPSVLTF

V gene: TRBV28
D gene: .
clone size: .
J gene: TRBJ1-4
CDR3 DNA: TGTGCCAGCAGTCAGTATGAAAAACTGTTTTTT
CDR3 protein: CASSQYEKLFF

V gene: TRBV5-6
D gene: .
clone size: .
J gene: TRBJ1-6
CDR3 DNA: TGTGCCAGCAGCTTAGCGGGACAAAATAATTCACCCCTCCACTTT
CDR3 protein: CASSLAGQNNSPLHF

V gene: TRBV6-1
D gene: .
clone size: .
J gene: TRBJ1-1
CDR3 DNA: TGTGCCAGCAGTGAAGGGGCCTACACTGAAGCTTTCTTT
CDR3 protein: CASSEGAYTEAFF

V gene: TRBV27
D gene: TRBD2
clone size: .
J gene: TRBJ2-7
CDR3 DNA: TGTGCCAGCAGTGCGGGGGGTTCCTACGAGCAGTACTTC
CDR3 protein: CASSAGGSYEQYF

V gene: TRBV5-1
D gene: .
clone size: once
J gene: TRBJ1-2
CDR3 DNA: TGCGCCAGCAGCTTGGTCAGGGCCTATGGCTACACCTTC
CDR3 protein: CASSLVRAYGYTF

V gene: TRBV19
D gene: TRBD1
clone size: .
J gene: TRBJ1-3
CDR3 DNA: TGTGCCAGTACCCTGGACAGGGTGGCTGGAAACACCATATATTTT
CDR3 protein: CASTLDRVAGNTIYF

V gene: TRBV7-9
D gene: TRBD2
clone size: .
J gene: TRBJ2-3
CDR3 DNA: TGTGCCAGCAGCTTGGGACTAGTCACTTCCACAGATACGCAGTATTTT
CDR3 protein: CASSLGLVTSTDTQYF

V gene: TRBV7-9
D gene: .
clone size: .
J gene: TRBJ2-7
CDR3 DNA: TGTGCCAGCAGCCCCGAACTAGCTCACTACGAGCAGTACTTC
CDR3 protein: CASSPELAHYEQYF

V gene: TRBV28
D gene: TRBD1
clone size: .
J gene: TRBJ1-3
CDR3 DNA: TGTGCCAGCAGTCTCCGGACAGGGGAGTTAGGTGGAAACACCATATATTTT
CDR3 protein: CASSLRTGELGGNTIYF

V gene: TRBV7-8
D gene: .
clone size: .
J gene: TRBJ1-1
CDR3 DNA: TGTGCCAGCATATCTAACACTGAAGCTTTCTTT
CDR3 protein: CASISNTEAFF

V gene: TRBV19
D gene: TRBD1
clone size: .
J gene: TRBJ1-5
CDR3 DNA: TGTGCCAGTAGTATGGGACAGGGTAAGCAGCCCCAGCATTTT
CDR3 protein: CASSMGQGKQPQHF

V gene: TRBV7-8
D gene: .
clone size: .
J gene: TRBJ2-7
CDR3 DNA: TGTGCCAGCAGCTTAGAAGGAGCGCGAACCTACGAGCAGTACTTC
CDR3 protein: CASSLEGARTYEQYF

V gene: TRBV5-8
D gene: .
clone size: few
J gene: TRBJ2-7
CDR3 DNA: TGTGCCAGCAGCCCGGGGTCTCGCTACGAGCAGTACTTC
CDR3 protein: CASSPGSRYEQYF

V gene: TRBV29-1
D gene: .
clone size: .
J gene: TRBJ1-2
CDR3 DNA: TGCAGCGTCCCTTCCGACTATGGCTACACCTTC
CDR3 protein: CSVPSDYGYTF

V gene: TRBV28
D gene: TRBD1
clone size: .
J gene: TRBJ1-1
CDR3 DNA: TGTGCCAGCAGCAAAATCAGGACAGGGGGCGGAGGAGCTTTCTTT
CDR3 protein: CASSKIRTGGGGAFF

V gene: TRBV14
D gene: TRBD2
clone size: .
J gene: TRBJ2-7
CDR3 DNA: TGTGCCAGCAGCCAAGAACGGCTAGCGGGATCCTACGAGCAGTACTTC
CDR3 protein: CASSQERLAGSYEQYF

V gene: TRBV6-5
D gene: .
clone size: .
J gene: TRBJ1-3
CDR3 DNA: TGTGCCAGCAGTGCCCCAGGCTCTGGAAACACCATATATTTT
CDR3 protein: CASSAPGSGNTIYF

V gene: TRBV5-4
D gene: TRBD2
clone size: .
J gene: TRBJ2-7
CDR3 DNA: TGTGCCAGCAGCCGGGGACTAGACCACGAGCAGTACTTC
CDR3 protein: CASSRGLDHEQYF

V gene: TRBV11-2
D gene: TRBD1
clone size: .
J gene: TRBJ2-1
CDR3 DNA: TGTGCCAGCAGCCAGGGGACAGGCCCCGGGAATGAGCAGTTCTTC
CDR3 protein: CASSQGTGPGNEQFF

V gene: TRBV4-1
D gene: .
clone size: .
J gene: TRBJ2-7
CDR3 DNA: TGCGCCAGCAGCCAGTCCGAGGGTTACGAGCAGTACTTC
CDR3 protein: CASSQSEGYEQYF

V gene: TRBV19
D gene: TRBD1
clone size: few
J gene: TRBJ2-7
CDR3 DNA: TGTGCCAGTAGTATAGGTCAGGGGGCAAACAACGAGCAGTACTTC
CDR3 protein: CASSIGQGANNEQYF

V gene: TRBV6-4
D gene: TRBD1
clone size: .
J gene: TRBJ1-1
CDR3 DNA: TGTGCCAGCAGGGCAGGGGGTGCGACTGAAGCTTTCTTT
CDR3 protein: CASRAGGATEAFF

V gene: TRBV14
D gene: .
clone size: .
J gene: TRBJ1-2
CDR3 DNA: TGTGCCAGCAGCCACGGGGGTTTTAGCTATGGCTACACCTTC
CDR3 protein: CASSHGGFSYGYTF

V gene: TRBV4-1
D gene: .
clone size: .
J gene: TRBJ1-2
CDR3 DNA: TGCGCCAGCAGCCCCGAGACAGGATTCAACTATGGCTACACCTTC
CDR3 protein: CASSPETGFNYGYTF

V gene: TRBV5-1
D gene: TRBD1
clone size: few
J gene: TRBJ1-3
CDR3 DNA: TGCGCCAGCAGCTTCGACGGCGGACAGGGGGCTAGGGGAAACACCATATATTTT
CDR3 protein: CASSFDGGQGARGNTIYF

V gene: TRBV13
D gene: .
clone size: .
J gene: TRBJ2-7
CDR3 DNA: TGTGCCAGCAGCCCCCAATACGAGCAGTACTTC
CDR3 protein: CASSPQYEQYF

V gene: TRBV9
D gene: TRBD1
clone size: .
J gene: TRBJ2-7
CDR3 DNA: TGTGCCAGCAGCGTAGGGGACAGGGTAACCTACGAGCAGTACTTC
CDR3 protein: CASSVGDRVTYEQYF

V gene: TRBV27
D gene: .
clone size: .
J gene: TRBJ2-7
CDR3 DNA: TGTGCCAGCAGTTTAGGTCAGAACTACGAGCAGTACTTC
CDR3 protein: CASSLGQNYEQYF

V gene: TRBV28
D gene: .
clone size: .
J gene: TRBJ1-5
CDR3 DNA: TGTGCCAGCAGTCTAAATCCCCAGCATTTT
CDR3 protein: CASSLNPQHF

V gene: TRBV6-5
D gene: TRBD1
clone size: .
J gene: TRBJ1-4
CDR3 DNA: TGTGCCAGCAGTCTTATTCAGGGGGCGGAAGGAAAACTGTTTTTT
CDR3 protein: CASSLIQGAEGKLFF

V gene: TRBV19
D gene: .
clone size: .
J gene: TRBJ1-1
CDR3 DNA: TGTGCCAGTAGTATAGGGGGAGTGACTGAAGCTTTCTTT
CDR3 protein: CASSIGGVTEAFF

V gene: TRBV19
D gene: TRBD1
clone size: few
J gene: TRBJ1-1
CDR3 DNA: TGTGCCAGTACCTCTCCAGGGGGACTCACTGAAGCTTTCTTT
CDR3 protein: CASTSPGGLTEAFF

V gene: TRBV6-5
D gene: TRBD2
clone size: .
J gene: TRBJ2-7
CDR3 DNA: TGTGCCAGCAGTTACACAGCGGGAGGCGTTTACGAGCAGTACTTC
CDR3 protein: CASSYTAGGVYEQYF

V gene: TRBV27
D gene: .
clone size: .
J gene: TRBJ1-1
CDR3 DNA: TGTGCCAGCAGTTTCAACCCGGGACTCGAGGGCACTGAAGCTTTCTTT
CDR3 protein: CASSFNPGLEGTEAFF

V gene: TRBV25-1
D gene: TRBD1
clone size: once
J gene: TRBJ1-1
CDR3 DNA: TGTGCCAGCAGTGGATCGACAGGGTACACTGAAGCTTTCTTT
CDR3 protein: CASSGSTGYTEAFF

V gene: TRBV15
D gene: .
clone size: .
J gene: TRBJ1-1
CDR3 DNA: TGTGCCACCAGCCGCGGGAGCACTGAAGCTTTCTTT
CDR3 protein: CATSRGSTEAFF

V gene: TRBV27
D gene: .
clone size: .
J gene: TRBJ2-7
CDR3 DNA: TGTGCCAGCAGTTTAGAGGGTAGCTCCTACGAGCAGTACTTC
CDR3 protein: CASSLEGSSYEQYF

V gene: TRBV7-8
D gene: TRBD1
clone size: .
J gene: TRBJ1-5
CDR3 DNA: TGTGCCAGCAGCCCCGGGGGACAGGGGAATCAGCCCCAGCATTTT
CDR3 protein: CASSPGGQGNQPQHF

V gene: TRBV6-6
D gene: .
clone size: few
J gene: TRBJ2-7
CDR3 DNA: TGTGCCAGCAGTTCAATCTACGAGCAGTACTTC
CDR3 protein: CASSSIYEQYF

V gene: TRBV7-9
D gene: .
clone size: .
J gene: TRBJ1-1
CDR3 DNA: TGTGCCAGCAGCTTAGCGCTAGCGGGGACTGAAGCTTTCTTT
CDR3 protein: CASSLALAGTEAFF